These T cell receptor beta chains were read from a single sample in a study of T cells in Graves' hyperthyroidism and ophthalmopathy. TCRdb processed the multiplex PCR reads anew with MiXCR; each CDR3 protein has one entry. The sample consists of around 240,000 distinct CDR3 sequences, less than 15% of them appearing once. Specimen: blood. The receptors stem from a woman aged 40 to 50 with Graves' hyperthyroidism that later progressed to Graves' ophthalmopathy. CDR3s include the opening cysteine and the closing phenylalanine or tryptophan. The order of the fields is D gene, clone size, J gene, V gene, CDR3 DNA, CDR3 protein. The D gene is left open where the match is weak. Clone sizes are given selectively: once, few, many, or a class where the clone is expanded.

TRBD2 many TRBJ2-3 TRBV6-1 TGTGCCAGCAGTGGGACTAGCGGGAGCCCAGATACGCAGTATTTT CASSGTSGSPDTQYF
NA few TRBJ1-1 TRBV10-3 TGTGCCATCCGTGAGGGAGTTTTTATCACTGAAGCTTTCTTT CAIREGVFITEAFF
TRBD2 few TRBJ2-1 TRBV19 TGTGCCTCTAAACCGGGTGCGGGAGTCCACAATGAGCAGTTCTTC CASKPGAGVHNEQFF
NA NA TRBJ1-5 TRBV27 TGTGCCAGCGGGAGTTTTAGCAATCAGCCCCAGCATTTT CASGSFSNQPQHF
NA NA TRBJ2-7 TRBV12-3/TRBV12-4 TGTGCCAGCGGCCCGCCTTCTTCCTACGAGCAGTACTTC CASGPPSSYEQYF
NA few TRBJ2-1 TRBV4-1 TGCGCCAGCAGCCATGGATTTGGGGAGCAGTTCTTC CASSHGFGEQFF
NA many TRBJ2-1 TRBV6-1 TGTGCCAGCAGTTATAGGGGTAAGAGCTCCTACAATGAGCAGTTCTTC CASSYRGKSSYNEQFF
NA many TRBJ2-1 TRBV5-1 TGCGCCAGCAGCTTGGATGGCTGGGGGGAGCAGTTCTTC CASSLDGWGEQFF
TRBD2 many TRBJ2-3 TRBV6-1 TGTGCCAGCAGCGAACTAGCGGGAGAAGGGACAGATACGCAGTATTTT CASSELAGEGTDTQYF
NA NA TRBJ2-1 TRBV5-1 TGCGCCAGCAGCTTCGGGAGGGTCAACACCGGGACAGACCCCAATGAGCAGTTCTTC CASSFGRVNTGTDPNEQFF
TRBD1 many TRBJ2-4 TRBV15 TGTGCCACCAGCAGAGATCGCCAGAAAACCCCGGGACAGATAGCCAAAAACATTCAGTACTTC CATSRDRQKTPGQIAKNIQYF
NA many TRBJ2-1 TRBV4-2 TGTGCCAGCAGCCAAGAGGGGGCGGGAGACAACTACAATGAGCAGTTCTTC CASSQEGAGDNYNEQFF
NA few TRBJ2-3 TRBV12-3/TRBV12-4 TGTGCCGGCAGTAACAGGGATACGCAGTATTTT CAGSNRDTQYF
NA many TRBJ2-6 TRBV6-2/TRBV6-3 TGTGCCAGCAGTTACTCCACAGTGTCCTTATTTGGATCTGGGGCCAACGTCCTGACTTTC CASSYSTVSLFGSGANVLTF
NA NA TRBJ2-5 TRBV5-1 TGCGCCAGCAGCTTCGGTAGCGGACAAGAGACCCAGTACTTC CASSFGSGQETQYF
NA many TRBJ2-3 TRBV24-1 TGTGCCACCAGTGAAGAACTGTCAGATACGCAGTATTTT CATSEELSDTQYF
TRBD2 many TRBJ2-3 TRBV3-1 TGTGCCAGCAGCCAAGTGCCTAAGTCGGGAGGCCCCACAGATACGCAGTATTTT CASSQVPKSGGPTDTQYF
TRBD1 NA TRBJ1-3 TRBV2 TGTGCCAGCTCAAGGCTTTGGCCCGGGACAGGGAACTCTGGAAACACCATATATTTT CASSRLWPGTGNSGNTIYF
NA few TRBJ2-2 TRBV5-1 TGCGCCAGCAGCCCGGGACACAACACCGGGGAGCTGTTTTTT CASSPGHNTGELFF
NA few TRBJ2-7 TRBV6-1 TGTGCCAGCAGTGAACACGGACCCATCGAGCAGTACTTC CASSEHGPIEQYF
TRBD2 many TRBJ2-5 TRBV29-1 TGCAGCGTTGGGTTGGCGGGAGGGCTGGAGACCCAGTACTTC CSVGLAGGLETQYF
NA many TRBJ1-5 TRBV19 TGTGCCAGTAGTATCCCAGGGAATCAGCCCCAGCATTTT CASSIPGNQPQHF
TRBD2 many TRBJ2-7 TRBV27 TGTGCCAGCAGTTTTCACGGGAGGGCCGGGGTGGTCCACGAGCAGTACTTC CASSFHGRAGVVHEQYF
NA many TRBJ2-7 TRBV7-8 TGTGCCAGCAGCCTATCGACAGTTTCCTACGAGCAGTACTTC CASSLSTVSYEQYF
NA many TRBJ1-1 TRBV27 TGTGCCAGCAGTCCCTGGCCCTCACCGAACACTGAAGCTTTCTTT CASSPWPSPNTEAFF
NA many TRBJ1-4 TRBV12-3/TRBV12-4 TGTGCCAGCAGGTGGGGCCTAAATGAAAAACTGTTTTTT CASRWGLNEKLFF
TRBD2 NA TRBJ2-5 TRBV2 TGTGCCAGCAGTGGAGGGACTACCTTAGGGACCCAGTACTTC CASSGGTTLGTQYF
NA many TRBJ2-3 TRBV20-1 TGCAGTGCTAGATTCAGGGGAAGCACAGATACGCAGTATTTT CSARFRGSTDTQYF
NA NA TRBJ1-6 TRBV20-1 TGCAGTGCTAGAAGAGTTGGTTCACCCCTCCACTTT CSARRVGSPLHF
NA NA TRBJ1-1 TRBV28 TGCGCCAGACGGGACCTGGAAGCTTTCTTT CARRDLEAFF
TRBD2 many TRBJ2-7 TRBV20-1 TGCAGTGCTAGGGGACTAGCGGGAGGGCTCGGGGAGCAGTACTTC CSARGLAGGLGEQYF
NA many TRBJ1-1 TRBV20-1 TGCAGTGCTGTTGGGGTTATCGCCACTGAAGCTTTCTTT CSAVGVIATEAFF
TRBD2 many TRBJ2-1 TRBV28 TGTGCCAGCAGTTTATACAGGACTAGCGGATACAATGAGCAGTTCTTC CASSLYRTSGYNEQFF
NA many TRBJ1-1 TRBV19 TGTGCCAGTAGTCCAGCATGGGGGGTCATGAACACTGAAGCTTTCTTT CASSPAWGVMNTEAFF
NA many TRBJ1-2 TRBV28 TGTGCCAGCAGCAACGGGCCTTTAAATGGCTACACCTTC CASSNGPLNGYTF
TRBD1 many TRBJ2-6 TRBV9 TGTGCCAGCCAGGGACAGGGGGCATTTGGGGCCAACGTCCTGACTTTC CASQGQGAFGANVLTF